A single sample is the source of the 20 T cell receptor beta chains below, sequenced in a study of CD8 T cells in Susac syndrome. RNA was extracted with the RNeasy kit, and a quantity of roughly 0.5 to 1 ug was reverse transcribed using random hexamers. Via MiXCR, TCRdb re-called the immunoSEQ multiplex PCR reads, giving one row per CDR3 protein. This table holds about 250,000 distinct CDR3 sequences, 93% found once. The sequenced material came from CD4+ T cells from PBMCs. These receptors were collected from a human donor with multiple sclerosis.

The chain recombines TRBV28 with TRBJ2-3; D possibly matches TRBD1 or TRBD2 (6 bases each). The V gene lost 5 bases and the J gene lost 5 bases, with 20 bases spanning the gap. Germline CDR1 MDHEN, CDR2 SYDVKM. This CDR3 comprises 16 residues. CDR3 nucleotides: TGTGCCAGCAGTCAACCGACAGGAGGGTCTAGAGATACGCAGTATTTT. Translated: CASSQPTGGSRDTQYF. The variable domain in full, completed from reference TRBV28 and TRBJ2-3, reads DVKVTQSSRYLVKRTGEKVFLECVQDMDHENMFWYRQDPGLGLRLIYFSYDVKMKEKGDIPEGYSVSREKKERFSLILESASTNQTSMYLCASSQPTGGSRDTQYFGPGTRLTVL.

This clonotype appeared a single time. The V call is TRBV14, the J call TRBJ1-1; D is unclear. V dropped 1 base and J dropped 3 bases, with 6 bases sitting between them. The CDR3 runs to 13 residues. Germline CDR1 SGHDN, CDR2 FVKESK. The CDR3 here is CASSQVVDTEAFF. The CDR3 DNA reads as TGTGCCAGCAGCCAAGTGGTGGACACTGAAGCTTTCTTT.

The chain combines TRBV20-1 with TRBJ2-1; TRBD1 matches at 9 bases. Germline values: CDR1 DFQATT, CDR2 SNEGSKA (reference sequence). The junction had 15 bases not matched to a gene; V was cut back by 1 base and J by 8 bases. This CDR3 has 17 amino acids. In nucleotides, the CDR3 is TGCAGTGCTAGAGTGCCGAGTCCGGGACAGGGAATGGATGAGCAGTTCTTC. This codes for CSARVPSPGQGMDEQFF.

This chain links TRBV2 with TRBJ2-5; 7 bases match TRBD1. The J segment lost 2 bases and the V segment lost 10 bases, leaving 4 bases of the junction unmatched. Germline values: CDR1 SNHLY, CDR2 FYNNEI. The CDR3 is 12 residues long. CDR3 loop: CATGQAQETQYF. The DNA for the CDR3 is TGTGCCACCGGACAGGCTCAAGAGACCCAGTACTTC.

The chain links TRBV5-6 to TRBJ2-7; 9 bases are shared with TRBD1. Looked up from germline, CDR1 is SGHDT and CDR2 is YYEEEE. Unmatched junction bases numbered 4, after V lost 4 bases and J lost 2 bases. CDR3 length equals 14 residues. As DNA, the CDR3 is TGTGCCAGCAGCCTGTGGGACAGGGCCTACGAGCAGTACGTC. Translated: CASSLWDRAYEQYV.

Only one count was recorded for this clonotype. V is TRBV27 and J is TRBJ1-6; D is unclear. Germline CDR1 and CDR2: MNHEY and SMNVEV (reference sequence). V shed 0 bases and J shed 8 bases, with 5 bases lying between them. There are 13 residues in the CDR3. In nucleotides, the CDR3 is TGTGCCAGCAGTTTATCTAGGGATTCACCCCTCCACTTT. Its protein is CASSLSRDSPLHF.

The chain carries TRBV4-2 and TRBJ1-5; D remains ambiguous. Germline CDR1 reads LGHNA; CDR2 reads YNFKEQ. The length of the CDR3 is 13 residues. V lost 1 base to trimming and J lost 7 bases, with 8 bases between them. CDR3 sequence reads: CASSQGTLQPQHF. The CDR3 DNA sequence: TGTGCCAGCAGCCAAGGGACCCTACAGCCCCAGCATTTT.

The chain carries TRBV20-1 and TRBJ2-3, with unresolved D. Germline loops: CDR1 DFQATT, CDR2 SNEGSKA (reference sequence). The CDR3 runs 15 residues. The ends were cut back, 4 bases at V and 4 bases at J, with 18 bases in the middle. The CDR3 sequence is CSANHRASKADTQYF. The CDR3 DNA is TGCAGTGCTAATCACCGGGCCTCTAAAGCAGATACGCAGTATTTT.

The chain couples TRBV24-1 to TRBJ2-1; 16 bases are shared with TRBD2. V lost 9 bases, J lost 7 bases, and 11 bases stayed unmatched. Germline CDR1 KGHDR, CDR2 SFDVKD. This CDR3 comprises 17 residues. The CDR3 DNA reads TGTGCCACCGGTAAAGCGGGACTAGCGGGAGGGGTGAATGAGCAGTTCTTC. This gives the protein CATGKAGLAGGVNEQFF.

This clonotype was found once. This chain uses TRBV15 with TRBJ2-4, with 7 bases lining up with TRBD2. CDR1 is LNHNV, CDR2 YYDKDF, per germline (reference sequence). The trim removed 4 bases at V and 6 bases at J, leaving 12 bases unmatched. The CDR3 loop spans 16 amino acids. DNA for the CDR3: TGTGCCACCAGCACCGATGACGGGGGGTTCGGAAACATTCAGTACTTC. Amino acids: CATSTDDGGFGNIQYF.

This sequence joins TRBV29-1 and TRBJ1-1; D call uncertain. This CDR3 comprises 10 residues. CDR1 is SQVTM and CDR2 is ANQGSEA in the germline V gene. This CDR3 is CSYKNTEAFF. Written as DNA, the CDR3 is TGCAGTTATAAGAACACTGAAGCTTTCTTT. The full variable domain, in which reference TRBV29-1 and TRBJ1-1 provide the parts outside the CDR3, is SAVISQKPSRDICQRGTSLTIQCQVDSQVTMMFWYRQQPGQSLTLIATANQGSEATYESGFVIDKFPISRPNLTFSTLTVSNMSPEDSSIYLCSYKNTEAFFGQGTRLTVV.

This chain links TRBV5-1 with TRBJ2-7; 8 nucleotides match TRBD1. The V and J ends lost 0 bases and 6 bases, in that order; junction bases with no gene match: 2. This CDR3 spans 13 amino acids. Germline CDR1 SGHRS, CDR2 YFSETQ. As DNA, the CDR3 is TGCGCCAGCAGCTTGGGCCAGGGGGCCGAGCAGTACTTC. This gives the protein CASSLGQGAEQYF.

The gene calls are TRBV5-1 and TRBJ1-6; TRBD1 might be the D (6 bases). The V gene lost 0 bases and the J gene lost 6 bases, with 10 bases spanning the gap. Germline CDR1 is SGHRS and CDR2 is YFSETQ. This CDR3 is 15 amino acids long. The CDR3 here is CASSLEGGFNSPLHF. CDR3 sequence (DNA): TGCGCCAGCAGCTTGGAGGGGGGGTTTAATTCACCCCTCCACTTT.

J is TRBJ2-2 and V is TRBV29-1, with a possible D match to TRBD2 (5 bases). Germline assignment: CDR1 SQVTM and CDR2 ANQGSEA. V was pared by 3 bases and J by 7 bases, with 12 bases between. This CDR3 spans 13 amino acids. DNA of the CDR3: TGCAGCGTTGACTTTTCGGGGATCGGGGAGCTGTTTTTT. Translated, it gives CSVDFSGIGELFF.

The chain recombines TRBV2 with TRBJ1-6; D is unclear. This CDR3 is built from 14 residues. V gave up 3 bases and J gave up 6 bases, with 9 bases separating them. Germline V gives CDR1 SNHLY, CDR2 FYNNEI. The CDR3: CASSELTGNSPLHF. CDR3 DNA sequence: TGTGCCAGCAGTGAGTTGACGGGTAATTCACCCCTCCACTTT. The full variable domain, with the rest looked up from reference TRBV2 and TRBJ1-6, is EPEVTQTPSHQVTQMGQEVILRCVPISNHLYFYWYRQILGQKVEFLVSFYNNEISEKSEIFDDQFSVERPDGSNFTLKIRSTKLEDSAMYFCASSELTGNSPLHFGNGTRLTVT.

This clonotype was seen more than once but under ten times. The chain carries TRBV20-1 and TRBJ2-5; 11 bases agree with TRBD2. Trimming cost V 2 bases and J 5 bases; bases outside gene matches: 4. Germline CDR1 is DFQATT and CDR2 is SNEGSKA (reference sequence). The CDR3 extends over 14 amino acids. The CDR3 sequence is CSARRLAGGETQYF. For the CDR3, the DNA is TGCAGTGCTAGAAGGCTAGCGGGAGGTGAGACCCAGTACTTC.

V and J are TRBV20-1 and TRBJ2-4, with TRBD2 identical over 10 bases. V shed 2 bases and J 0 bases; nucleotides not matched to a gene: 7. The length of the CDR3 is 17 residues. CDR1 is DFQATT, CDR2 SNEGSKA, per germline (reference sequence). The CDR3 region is CSARTLAGDLAKNIQYF. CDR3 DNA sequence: TGCAGTGCTAGAACTCTAGCGGGGGACCTAGCCAAAAACATTCAGTACTTC.

The CDR3 loop is CASSLHRVNSYEQYF. CDR3 DNA: TGTGCCAGCAGTTTGCACAGAGTCAACTCCTACGAGCAGTACTTC. The chain employs TRBV5-8 and TRBJ2-7; D uncertain. Germline loops: CDR1 SGHTS, CDR2 YDEGEE. The CDR3 has 15 residues. Trimming pared 5 bases from V and 0 bases from J, leaving 15 bases between. The full variable domain, its missing parts supplied by reference TRBV5-8 and TRBJ2-7, is EAGVTQSPTHLIKTRGQQATLRCSPISGHTSVYWYQQALGLGLQFLLWYDEGEERNRGNFPPRFSGRQFPNYSSELNVNALELEDSALYLCASSLHRVNSYEQYFGPGTRLTVT.

CDR3 sequence: CASSGTETEAFF. In DNA form, the CDR3 reads TGTGCCAGCAGTGGGACAGAAACTGAAGCTTTCTTT. The chain is built from TRBV3-1 and TRBJ1-1; 7 nucleotides agree with TRBD1. J was trimmed by 5 bases and V by 6 bases; bases with no gene match: 3. This CDR3 is 12 amino acids long. Germline values: CDR1 LGHDT, CDR2 YNNKEL (reference sequence).

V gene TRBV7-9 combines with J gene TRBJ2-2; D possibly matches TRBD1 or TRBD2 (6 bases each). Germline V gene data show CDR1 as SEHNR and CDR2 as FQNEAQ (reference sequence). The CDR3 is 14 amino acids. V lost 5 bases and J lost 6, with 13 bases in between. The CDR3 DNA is TGTGCCAGCAGCCGAGGGGGGCTGGCCGGGGAGCTGTTTTTT. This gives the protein CASSRGGLAGELFF.